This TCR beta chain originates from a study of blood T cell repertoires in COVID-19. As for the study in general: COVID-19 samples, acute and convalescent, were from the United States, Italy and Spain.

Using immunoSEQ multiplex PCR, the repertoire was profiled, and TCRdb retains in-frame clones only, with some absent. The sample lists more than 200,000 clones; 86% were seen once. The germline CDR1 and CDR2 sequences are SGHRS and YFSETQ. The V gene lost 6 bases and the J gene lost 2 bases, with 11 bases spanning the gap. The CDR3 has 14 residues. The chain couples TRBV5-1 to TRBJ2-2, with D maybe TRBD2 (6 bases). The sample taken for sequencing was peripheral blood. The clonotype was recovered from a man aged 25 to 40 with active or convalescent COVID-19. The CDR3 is CASKVAGNTGELFF. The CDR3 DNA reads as TGCGCCAGCAAAGTGGCGGGAAACACCGGGGAGCTGTTTTTT.